The T cell receptor beta chain described here comes from a study of T cell responses to AZD1222 COVID-19 vaccine. Germline V gene sequence: CDR1 SGHAT, CDR2 FQNNGV. The CDR3 spans 16 residues. V was clipped by 5 bases and J by 6 bases; unmatched bases: 16. Profiled with immunoSEQ multiplex PCR; TCRdb holds only in-frame clones, not every one. The table lists 90,000 to 150,000 clones, about 85% of them singletons, with about 6.2% in the top ten. Sample: peripheral blood, taken on day 0 of AZD1222 vaccination. The gene calls are TRBV11-2 and TRBJ2-7; 7 bases agree with TRBD2. The TCR was taken from an adult in good health. The CDR3, as DNA: TGTGCCAGCAGCCCCACGGGGATGACGGGGGGTGGCGAGCAGTACTTC. Protein sequence: CASSPTGMTGGGEQYF.